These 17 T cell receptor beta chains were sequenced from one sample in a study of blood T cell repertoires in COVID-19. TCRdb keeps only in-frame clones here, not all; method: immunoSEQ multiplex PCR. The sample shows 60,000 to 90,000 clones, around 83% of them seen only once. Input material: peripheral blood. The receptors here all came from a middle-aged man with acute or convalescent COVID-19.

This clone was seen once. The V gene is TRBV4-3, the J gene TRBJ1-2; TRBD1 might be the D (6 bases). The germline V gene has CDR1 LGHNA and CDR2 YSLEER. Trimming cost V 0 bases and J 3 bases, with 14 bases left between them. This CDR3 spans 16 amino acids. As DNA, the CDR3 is TGCGCCAGCAGCCAAGACGCAGGGGTGAAGGACTATGGCTACACCTTC. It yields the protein CASSQDAGVKDYGYTF.

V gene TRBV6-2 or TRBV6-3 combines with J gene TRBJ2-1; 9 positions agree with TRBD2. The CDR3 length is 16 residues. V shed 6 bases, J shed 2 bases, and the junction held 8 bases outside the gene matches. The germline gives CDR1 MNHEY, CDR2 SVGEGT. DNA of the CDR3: TGTGCCAGCAGCTCAGTGGCGGGGGGGGCCTACAATGAGCAGTTCTTC. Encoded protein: CASSSVAGGAYNEQFF.

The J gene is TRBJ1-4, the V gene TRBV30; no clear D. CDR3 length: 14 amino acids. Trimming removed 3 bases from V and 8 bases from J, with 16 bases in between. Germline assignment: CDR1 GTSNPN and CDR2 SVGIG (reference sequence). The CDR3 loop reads CAWRTGLRGEKLFF. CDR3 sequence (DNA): TGTGCCTGGAGGACGGGGTTGCGAGGGGAAAAACTGTTTTTT.

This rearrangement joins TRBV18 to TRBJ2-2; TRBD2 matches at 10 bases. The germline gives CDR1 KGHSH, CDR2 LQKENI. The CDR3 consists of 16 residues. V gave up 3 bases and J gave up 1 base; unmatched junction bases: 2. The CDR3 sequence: CASSPSSGGNTGELFF. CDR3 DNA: TGTGCCAGCTCACCCTCTAGCGGGGGGAACACCGGGGAGCTGTTTTTT.

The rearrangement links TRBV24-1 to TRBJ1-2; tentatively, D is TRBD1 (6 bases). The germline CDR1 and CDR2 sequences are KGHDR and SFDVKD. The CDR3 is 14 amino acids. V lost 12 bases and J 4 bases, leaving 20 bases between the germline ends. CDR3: CAARGQTAFYGYTF. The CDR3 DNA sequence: TGTGCCGCAAGAGGACAGACGGCATTCTATGGCTACACCTTC.

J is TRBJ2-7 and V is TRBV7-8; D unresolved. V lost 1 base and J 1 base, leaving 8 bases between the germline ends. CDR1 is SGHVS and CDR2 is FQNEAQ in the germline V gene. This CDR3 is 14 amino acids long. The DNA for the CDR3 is TGTGCCAGCAGCTTAGATTGGGCTTCCTACGAGCAGTACTTC. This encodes CASSLDWASYEQYF.

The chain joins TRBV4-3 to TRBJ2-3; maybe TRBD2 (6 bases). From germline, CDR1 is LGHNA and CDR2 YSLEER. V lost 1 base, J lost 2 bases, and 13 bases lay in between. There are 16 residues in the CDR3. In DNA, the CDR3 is TGCGCCAGCAGCCAAGGACTCGGCGGGACCACAGATACGCAGTATTTT. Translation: CASSQGLGGTTDTQYF.

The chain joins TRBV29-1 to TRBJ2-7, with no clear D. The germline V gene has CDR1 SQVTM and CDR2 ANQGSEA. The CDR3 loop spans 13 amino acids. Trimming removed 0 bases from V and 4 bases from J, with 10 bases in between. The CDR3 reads CSVEDEAEYEQYF. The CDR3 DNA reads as TGCAGCGTTGAAGATGAGGCGGAATACGAGCAGTACTTC.

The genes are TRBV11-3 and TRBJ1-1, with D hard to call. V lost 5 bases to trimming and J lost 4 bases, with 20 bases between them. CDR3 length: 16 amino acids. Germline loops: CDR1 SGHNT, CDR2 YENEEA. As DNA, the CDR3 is TGTGCCAGCAGCCCAACGTCCGGGGATGCAGGCACTGAAGCTTTCTTT. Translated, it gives CASSPTSGDAGTEAFF.

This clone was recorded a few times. DNA of the CDR3: TGTGCCAGCAGCTTAGTGACAGGTACTTCCTACAATGAGCAGTTCTTC. Protein sequence: CASSLVTGTSYNEQFF. The chain links TRBV7-2 to TRBJ2-1, with TRBD1 as a possible D gene (6 bases). Trimming left V 1 base short and J 1 base short, with 11 bases between. Germline CDR1 is SGHTA and CDR2 is FQGNSA. The CDR3 has 16 amino acids.

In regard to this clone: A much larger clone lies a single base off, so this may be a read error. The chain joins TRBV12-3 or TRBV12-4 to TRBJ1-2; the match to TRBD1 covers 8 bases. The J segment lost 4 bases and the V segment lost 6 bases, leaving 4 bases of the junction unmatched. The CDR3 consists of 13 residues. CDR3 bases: TGTGCCAGCAGCTTAACAGGGGGCTATGGCTACACCTTC. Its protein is CASSLTGGYGYTF.

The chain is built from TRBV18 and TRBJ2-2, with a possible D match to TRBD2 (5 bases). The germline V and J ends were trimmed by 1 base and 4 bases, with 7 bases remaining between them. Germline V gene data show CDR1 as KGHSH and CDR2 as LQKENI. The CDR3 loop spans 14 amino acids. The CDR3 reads CASSPQRSTGELFF. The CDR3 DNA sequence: TGTGCCAGCTCACCACAGCGGTCCACCGGGGAGCTGTTTTTT.

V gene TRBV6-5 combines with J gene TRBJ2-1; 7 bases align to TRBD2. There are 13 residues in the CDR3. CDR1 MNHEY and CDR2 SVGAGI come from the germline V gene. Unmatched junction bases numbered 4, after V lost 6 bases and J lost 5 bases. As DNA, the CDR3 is TGTGCCAGCAGCTTTGGGGGGGACAATGAGCAGTTCTTC. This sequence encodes CASSFGGDNEQFF.

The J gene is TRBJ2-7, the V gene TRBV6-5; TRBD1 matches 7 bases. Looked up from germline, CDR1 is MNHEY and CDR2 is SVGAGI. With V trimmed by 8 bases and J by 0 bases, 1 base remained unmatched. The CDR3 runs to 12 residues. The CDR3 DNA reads TGTGCCAGCGGGGACAGCTCCTACGAGCAGTACTTC. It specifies CASGDSSYEQYF.

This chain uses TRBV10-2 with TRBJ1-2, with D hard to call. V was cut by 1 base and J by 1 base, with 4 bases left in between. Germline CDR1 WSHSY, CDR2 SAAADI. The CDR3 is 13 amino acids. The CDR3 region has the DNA TGCGCCAGCAGTGAGTTCCTTAACTATGGCTACACCTTC. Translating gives CASSEFLNYGYTF.

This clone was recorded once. The CDR3 loop reads CASSQRDRETEAFF. The CDR3 nucleotides are TGTGCCAGCAGCCAAAGGGACAGGGAGACTGAAGCTTTCTTT. This sequence joins TRBV3-1 (or the pseudogene TRBV3-2) and TRBJ1-1, with TRBD1 identical over 9 bases. The CDR3 sequence is 14 residues long. After removal of 2 bases from V and 5 bases from J, the junction contained 3 bases not matched to a gene. Germline CDR1 is LGHDT and CDR2 is YNNKEL (reference sequence).

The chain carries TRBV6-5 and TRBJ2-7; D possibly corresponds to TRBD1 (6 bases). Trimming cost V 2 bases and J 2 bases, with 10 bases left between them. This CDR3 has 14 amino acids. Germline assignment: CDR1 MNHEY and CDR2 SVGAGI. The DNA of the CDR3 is TGTGCCAGCAGTTACCTTACAGGGACCTACGAGCAGTACTTC. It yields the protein CASSYLTGTYEQYF.